The 11 T cell receptor beta chains below were found in one sample sequenced in a study of T cells in women clearing cervical HPV infection. Produced via immunoSEQ multiplex PCR; TCRdb's table is partial and in-frame only. Across 20,000 to 30,000 clones, the top ten clones capture about 5.7% of the sample. Sequencing input: blood buffy coat. All receptors come from a woman between 18 and 70 years old with a cervical HPV16 infection that either progressed to CIN3+ or cleared (not recorded which).

Concerning this clone: Read coverage stops 3 residues before the CDR3 terminus; the germline J gene supplies the remainder. This chain uses TRBV10-3 with TRBJ1-5; 9 nucleotides match TRBD1. The CDR3 runs 14 residues. Germline values: CDR1 ENHRY, CDR2 SYGVKD. With V trimmed by 8 bases and J by 3 bases, 5 bases remained unmatched. CDR3 residues: CAIGTGNHNQPQHF. The CDR3 DNA, read in part, is TGTGCCATCGGGACAGGGAACCACAATCAGCCC.

A note on this clone: The sequenced fragment ends 3 residues before the CDR3 boundary, so the rest is inferred from the germline J gene. The rearrangement joins TRBV12-3 or TRBV12-4 to TRBJ2-3, with D possibly TRBD2 on 6 matching bases. The CDR3 is 15 amino acids. V was shortened by 7 bases and J by 6 bases, with 20 bases between the two germline ends. The CDR3: CASNIQGLPTDTQYF. Incomplete CDR3 DNA: TGTGCCAGCAACATCCAGGGACTCCCGACGGATACG.

On this clone itself: From the germline J gene comes the end of the CDR3, since the read stops 3 residues before it. This sequence joins TRBV15 and TRBJ2-5; 8 positions agree with TRBD1. CDR1 LNHNV and CDR2 YYDKDF come from the germline V gene (reference sequence). There are 16 residues in the CDR3. J gave up 4 bases and V 4 bases, and 11 bases lay outside the gene matches. This CDR3 is CATSTLTAGQGETQYF. CDR3 DNA, as far as it was read: TGTGCCACCAGCACACTCACCGCTGGACAGGGAGAGACC.

Details on this clone: The sequence runs out 3 residues before the end of the CDR3; the remainder is reconstructed from the germline J gene. The chain links TRBV2 to TRBJ1-6, with 9 bases fitting TRBD1. V dropped 5 bases and J dropped 7; count of bases not matched to a gene: 3. Looked up from germline, CDR1 is SNHLY and CDR2 is FYNNEI. The CDR3 covers 14 residues. The CDR3 sequence is CASSRDRGNSPLHF. CDR3 DNA (partial): TGTGCCAGCAGTCGAGACAGGGGGAATTCACCC. The complete variable domain, with remaining parts taken from reference TRBV2 and TRBJ1-6, reads EPEVTQTPSHQVTQMGQEVILRCVPISNHLYFYWYRQILGQKVEFLVSFYNNEISEKSEIFDDQFSVERPDGSNFTLKIRSTKLEDSAMYFCASSRDRGNSPLHFGNGTRLTVT.

Concerning this clone: Coverage ceases 3 residues before the CDR3 finishes, and the germline J gene fills in the end. V is TRBV29-1 and J is TRBJ2-1; 12 bases agree with TRBD2. The junction had 7 bases not matched to a gene; V was cut back by 6 bases and J by 1 base. The CDR3 sequence is 16 residues long. Germline CDR1 SQVTM, CDR2 ANQGSEA. The CDR3 sequence: CSVDSGLAGSYNEQFF. Partial CDR3 DNA: TGCAGCGTGGATTCCGGACTAGCGGGATCCTACAATGAG.

This clone is labeled medium-sized based on frequency. The read is 3 residues too short to cover the CDR3 end, so that end is filled in from the germline J gene. V and J are TRBV10-3 and TRBJ2-5, with D possibly being TRBD1 (5 bases). The CDR3 consists of 15 residues. CDR1 ENHRY and CDR2 SYGVKD come from the germline V gene. Trimming stripped 3 bases from V and 5 bases from J, with 16 bases between. This chain's CDR3 is CAISDSDWGSETQYF. Incomplete CDR3 DNA: TGTGCCATCAGTGACTCCGATTGGGGCTCCGAGACC.

Of note for this clone: The CDR3 extends 3 residues past the end of the read, so its final part is completed from the germline J gene. The gene calls are TRBV20-1 and TRBJ2-3; 14 positions agree with TRBD2. The V gene's germline CDR1 is DFQATT and CDR2 SNEGSKA (reference sequence). This CDR3 comprises 17 residues. Germline trimming cut 1 base from V and 2 bases from J; bases unmatched to any gene: 5. The CDR3 bases that were read are TGCAGTGCTAGAGGGACTAGCGGGGGGTTTTACACAGATACG. Encoded protein: CSARGTSGGFYTDT. Given in full, the CDR3 is CSARGTSGGFYTDTQYF.

This CDR3 is CASSLGGSYTEAFF. Partial CDR3 DNA: TGTGCCAGCAGCTTAGGAGGCAGTTACACTGAA. The V gene is TRBV11-2, the J gene TRBJ1-1; no definite D call. The CDR3 goes on 3 residues after the read ends, and that part is filled in from the germline J gene. Germline CDR1 reads SGHAT; CDR2 reads FQNNGV. This CDR3 comprises 14 residues. The V gene lost 1 base and the J gene lost 3 bases, with 9 bases spanning the gap.

In the case of this clone: One junction end disagrees with the germline gene, perhaps due to a read error. Read sequence stops 3 residues before the CDR3 end, and the germline J gene provides the missing end. The sample has other DNA sequences that encode this CDR3 too. The V gene is TRBV5-1, the J gene TRBJ1-3, with 7 bases identical to TRBD1. The CDR3 extends over 15 amino acids. Germline V gives CDR1 SGHRS, CDR2 YFSETQ. CDR3 in amino acids: CASSLAGQSGNTIYF. The CDR3 DNA, read in part, is TGCGCCAGCAGCTTGGCGGGACAGTCTGGAAACACG.

Turning to this clone: Read sequence stops 3 residues before the CDR3 end, and the germline J gene provides the missing end. This sequence joins TRBV20-1 and TRBJ2-7, with 8 bases lining up with TRBD2. V shed 5 bases, J shed 5 bases, and the junction held 8 bases outside the gene matches. Per germline, CDR1 DFQATT and CDR2 SNEGSKA (reference sequence). This CDR3 region has 13 residues. The CDR3: CSAVSGDINEQYF. The CDR3 DNA, read in part, is TGCAGTGCTGTTAGCGGGGACATTAACGAG.

Incomplete CDR3 DNA: TGTGCCAGTAGTCCCAGGGGGCTCGAGGGC. It translates to CASSPRGLEG. The CDR3 as a whole reads CASSPRGLEGYTF. The V call is TRBV19, the J call TRBJ1-2, with 8 positions matching TRBD1. The CDR3 goes on 3 residues after the read ends, and that part is filled in from the germline J gene. Germline V gene data show CDR1 as LNHDA and CDR2 as SQIVND (reference sequence). The CDR3 contains 13 residues.